The rows below give T cell receptor beta chains drawn from one sample of a study of T cell changes during pregnancy in multiple sclerosis. This table comes from immunoSEQ multiplex PCR, and its TCRdb copy is limited to in-frame clones, with some not included. Among 47,000 or so clones, 90% were seen once, and the ten largest hold over 4%. The sequencing here drew on peripheral blood, taken after pregnancy. The receptor source for this set is a female donor in good health, enrolled as a control in a pregnancy study. Both conserved end residues are part of each CDR3. Each record gives: CDR3 protein, CDR3 DNA, V gene, D gene, clone size, J gene. A D gene is named only where the DNA matches it firmly. A row's size may be missing; if present it is once, few, many or a size class.

CASSENLSRNSPLHF	TGTGCCAGCAGTGAGAATTTGAGTCGTAATTCACCCCTCCACTTT	TRBV2	-	-	TRBJ1-6
CASSRARTKLDEKLFF	TGTGCCAGCAGCCGCGCCAGGACTAAGTTGGATGAAAAACTGTTTTTT	TRBV6-6	-	-	TRBJ1-4
CASSVGDSASTQYF	TGTGCCAGCAGCGTAGGGGACAGTGCGTCGACCCAGTACTTC	TRBV9	TRBD1	-	TRBJ2-5
CASSTPGTRGPHEQYF	TGTGCCAGCAGCACCCCCGGGACTAGGGGACCTCACGAGCAGTACTTC	TRBV21-1	-	once	TRBJ2-7
CASSARTSGYPTDTQYF	TGTGCCAGCAGCGCGAGGACTAGCGGATACCCCACAGATACGCAGTATTTT	TRBV9	TRBD2	-	TRBJ2-3
CASKRDSGNQPQHF	TGTGCCAGCAAGAGGGATTCCGGCAATCAGCCCCAGCATTTT	TRBV6-5	-	-	TRBJ1-5
CASSGEGYGYTF	TGTGCCAGCAGTGGAGAGGGCTATGGCTACACCTTC	TRBV6-5	-	-	TRBJ1-2
CASSLVSGGLSTDTQYF	TGTGCCAGCAGCTTGGTTAGCGGGGGGCTTAGCACAGATACGCAGTATTTT	TRBV7-2	TRBD2	-	TRBJ2-3
CASSLGALNEKLFF	TGTGCCAGCAGCTTAGGGGCCCTTAATGAAAAACTGTTTTTT	TRBV7-8	-	-	TRBJ1-4
CASSHPSIGGRANQPQHF	TGTGCCAGCAGCCACCCCTCGATCGGGGGGCGAGCCAATCAGCCCCAGCATTTT	TRBV4-2	-	-	TRBJ1-5
CASSLFSSPVETQYF	TGTGCCAGCAGTTTATTTTCTAGCCCCGTGGAGACCCAGTACTTC	TRBV28	-	-	TRBJ2-5
CASRGTGGNQPQHF	TGTGCCAGCAGGGGGACAGGAGGCAATCAGCCCCAGCATTTT	TRBV27	TRBD1	-	TRBJ1-5
CASSPPRAGLAKNIQYF	TGTGCCAGCTCACCACCGAGAGCGGGCCTAGCCAAAAACATTCAGTACTTC	TRBV18	-	-	TRBJ2-4
CATNPSGLNTGELFF	TGTGCCACTAATCCATCAGGGTTGAACACCGGGGAGCTGTTTTTT	TRBV19	-	-	TRBJ2-2
CASSPDRVNSPLHF	TGTGCCAGCTCACCGGACAGGGTTAATTCACCCCTCCACTTT	TRBV18	TRBD1	-	TRBJ1-6
CASSHRTSGTSSYNEQFF	TGTGCCAGCAGCCACCGGACTAGCGGGACTAGCTCCTACAATGAGCAGTTCTTC	TRBV13	TRBD2	-	TRBJ2-1
CATSRDNRGKGAGELFF	TGTGCCACCAGCAGAGATAACAGGGGAAAGGGGGCCGGGGAGCTGTTTTTT	TRBV15	TRBD1	once	TRBJ2-2
CASSPPSRTSTGELFF	TGTGCCAGCAGTCCCCCTTCCAGGACTAGCACCGGGGAGCTGTTTTTT	TRBV28	TRBD2	-	TRBJ2-2
CASSTRTRNYGYTF	TGTGCCAGCAGTACCCGGACACGGAACTATGGCTACACCTTC	TRBV6-5	-	-	TRBJ1-2
CASSESTVSNEKLFF	TGTGCCAGCAGTGAGTCTACAGTGAGTAATGAAAAACTGTTTTTT	TRBV25-1	-	-	TRBJ1-4
CASSLYLYGELFF	TGTGCTAGCAGCCTATATCTTTACGGGGAGCTGTTTTTT	TRBV7-7	-	-	TRBJ2-2
CASSARAGVNTGELFF	TGTGCCAGCAGCGCCCGGGCGGGAGTGAACACCGGGGAGCTGTTTTTT	TRBV7-3	TRBD2	-	TRBJ2-2
CASSLGQGLKLFF	TGTGCCAGCAGCTTGGGACAGGGGTTGAAACTGTTTTTT	TRBV7-9	TRBD1	once	TRBJ1-4
CASSIGGAGGNQPQHF	TGTGCCAGTAGTATAGGGGGGGCAGGGGGGAATCAGCCCCAGCATTTT	TRBV19	TRBD1	-	TRBJ1-5
CATSRDRGTGKDTQYF	TGTGCCACCAGCAGAGATCGAGGGACAGGGAAAGATACGCAGTATTTT	TRBV15	TRBD1	-	TRBJ2-3
CASSLARGREGSYEQYF	TGTGCCAGCAGCTTAGCCAGGGGCCGGGAGGGCTCCTACGAGCAGTACTTC	TRBV11-2	TRBD2	-	TRBJ2-7
CASSLGLGYPDSYEQYF	TGTGCCAGCAGCTTAGGGCTAGGCTATCCCGATTCCTACGAGCAGTACTTC	TRBV7-8	-	-	TRBJ2-7
CASSEGDRGLLTDTQYF	TGCGCCAGCAGTGAGGGGGACAGGGGGCTCCTCACAGATACGCAGTATTTT	TRBV10-1	TRBD1	-	TRBJ2-3
CASRPNGGGVETQYF	TGTGCCAGCAGACCCAACGGCGGGGGGGTTGAGACCCAGTACTTC	TRBV2	TRBD2	-	TRBJ2-5
CASSLFGLNTGELFF	TGTGCCAGCAGCTTATTTGGACTGAACACCGGGGAGCTGTTTTTT	TRBV7-2	-	-	TRBJ2-2
CASSRGTSGGAGQETQYF	TGTGCCAGCAGCCGCGGGACTAGCGGGGGGGCAGGACAAGAGACCCAGTACTTC	TRBV4-2	TRBD2	-	TRBJ2-5
CASSLSWTGVSNEQFF	TGTGCCAGCAGCCTGAGTTGGACAGGGGTGAGCAATGAGCAGTTCTTC	TRBV11-2	TRBD1	-	TRBJ2-1
CASSLDMAATNEKLFF	TGCGCCAGCAGCTTGGACATGGCGGCAACTAATGAAAAACTGTTTTTT	TRBV5-1	-	-	TRBJ1-4
CASSPRAKSNTEAFF	TGCGCCAGCAGCCCCAGGGCCAAATCGAACACTGAAGCTTTCTTT	TRBV5-1	-	-	TRBJ1-1
CASSDYSNQPQHF	TGTGCCAGTAGTGACTATAGCAATCAGCCCCAGCATTTT	TRBV19	-	-	TRBJ1-5
CASSLEIGTGVKNGYTF	TGTGCCAGCAGCTTGGAGATCGGGACAGGGGTTAAAAATGGCTACACCTTC	TRBV5-5	TRBD1	-	TRBJ1-2
CASSILATYSNQPQHF	TGTGCCAGTAGTATCTTAGCTACATATAGCAATCAGCCCCAGCATTTT	TRBV19	-	-	TRBJ1-5
CASSDSGGRDEQFF	TGTGCCAGCAGTGACTCAGGCGGGAGGGATGAGCAGTTCTTC	TRBV6-4	TRBD2	-	TRBJ2-1
CASIRGDSYNEQFF	TGTGCCAGCATCCGGGGGGACTCCTACAATGAGCAGTTCTTC	TRBV28	TRBD2	-	TRBJ2-1
CAISLDRGIENTEAFF	TGTGCCATCAGTCTAGACAGGGGGATCGAGAACACTGAAGCTTTCTTT	TRBV10-3	TRBD1	-	TRBJ1-1
CASSIKTGYEQYF	TGTGCCAGTAGTATCAAGACAGGCTACGAGCAGTACTTC	TRBV19	-	-	TRBJ2-7
CASSFGQNYGYTF	TGTGCCAGCAGCTTCGGACAGAACTATGGCTACACCTTC	TRBV7-3	-	-	TRBJ1-2
CASSFTRDSYNEQFF	TGCGCCAGCAGCTTCACCCGGGACTCCTACAATGAGCAGTTCTTC	TRBV5-1	-	once	TRBJ2-1
CASSTGQNQPQHF	TGTGCCAGTAGTACGGGACAAAATCAGCCCCAGCATTTT	TRBV19	-	-	TRBJ1-5
CASSTNRQSQETQYF	TGTGCCAGCAGCACCAACCGACAGTCCCAAGAGACCCAGTACTTC	TRBV5-6	-	medium-sized	TRBJ2-5
CASSLSGTGNTGELFF	TGCGCCAGCAGCTTATCCGGGACAGGGAACACCGGGGAGCTGTTTTTT	TRBV5-1	TRBD1	-	TRBJ2-2